This T cell receptor (beta chain) originates from a study of T cells after yellow fever vaccination. Study context: Each low-cell-number fraction was prepared by means of SMART-Seq v4 Ultra Low Input. The study's findings and limits: Relatively few clonotypes were ones that appeared in both CD4 and CD8 compartments.

There are 17 residues in the CDR3. V gave up 5 bases and J gave up 7 bases, with 24 bases separating them. The germline CDR1 and CDR2 sequences are MNHEY and SMNVEV (reference sequence). TCRdb redid the calling of the 5' RACE reads with MiXCR, one entry per CDR3 protein. The sample includes roughly 250,000 distinct CDR3 sequences, 13% of them seen just once. Worth noting for this clonotype: The antigen is not known.

The rearrangement uses TRBV27 and TRBJ2-1; TRBD1 is a possible D gene (6 bases). Here the sequenced sample was CD4+ T cells sorted from PBMCs, taken 45 days after the yellow fever booster vaccination. This sequence was found in a man aged 30 to 45 who received the YFV17D yellow fever vaccine. CDR3: CASSLRRAGESKNEQFF. The DNA of the CDR3 is TGTGCCAGCAGTCTAAGACGTGCAGGGGAGAGTAAGAATGAGCAGTTCTTC.